The sequence of this TCR beta chain was determined in a study of cytomegalovirus exposure and HLA in healthy donors. Whole-study context: In a previous analysis, 100 million to 140 million unique TCR beta sequences were found from about 190 million T cells. General observations from the study: Most observed TCR sequences were rare, whereas some public TCRs were detected in many donors. A later analysis reportedly found that, within productive TCRs, an Asian-associated ancestry cluster had fewer N-insertions than the mean observed across the roughly 610 donors.

Details on this clone: The antigen is unknown.

13 Jbeta primers and 60 Vbeta primers were used for the PCR. Profiling relied on immunoSEQ multiplex PCR, and the TCRdb table lists in-frame clones only, not all of them. The sample yields about 94,000 clones, approximately 77% seen once. The clonotype originates from a human donor in good health. The material sequenced was PBMCs.

The CDR3 coding sequence is TGTGCCACCGCCCGGGAGGAGAACTATGGCTACACCTTC. Translation gives CATAREENYGYTF. The chain uses TRBV19 and TRBJ1-2; no clear D gene. The CDR3 consists of 13 residues. CDR1 is LNHDA, CDR2 SQIVND, per germline (reference sequence). Trimming removed 10 bases from V and 2 bases from J, with 14 bases in between.